These 22 T cell receptor beta chains were sequenced from one sample in a study of shared clonotypes between healthy human individuals. Libraries were prepared by immunoSEQ multiplex PCR; TCRdb keeps only in-frame clonotypes and omits some of them. The sample includes approximately 1.5 million clones, 95% to 99% seen only once; the top ten take around 0.47%. The sequenced sample was naive CD4+ T cells sorted from blood. Subset: CD45RA+ positively selected. All receptors come from a man aged 25 to 40 in good health.

Worth noting for this clone: Germline and junction disagree at one end, which may indicate a read error. The rearrangement uses TRBV7-7 and TRBJ2-7; 16 nucleotides match TRBD2. Germline CDR1 is SSHAT and CDR2 is FNYEAQ (reference sequence). The CDR3 totals 16 residues. This chain's CDR3 is CASSSGLAGGYDEQYF. The CDR3 DNA sequence: TGTGCTAGCAGCTCGGGACTAGCGGGAGGGTATGACGAGCAGTACTTC.

This chain uses TRBV25-1 with TRBJ1-1; D gene ambiguous. In germline, CDR1 is MGHDK, CDR2 SYGVNS. V was pared by 8 bases and J by 6 bases, with 19 bases between. CDR3 size: 14 residues. The CDR3 DNA is TGTGCCAGCTCTTCGGTGAACCCGAGCGCTGAAGCTTTCTTT. As protein: CASSSVNPSAEAFF.

J is TRBJ2-7 and V is TRBV18; 10 bases are shared with TRBD2. The CDR3 runs 14 residues. Losses at the gene ends were 6 bases for V and 5 bases for J; bases not matched to a gene: 7. Looked up from germline, CDR1 is KGHSH and CDR2 is LQKENI. Here the CDR3 DNA reads TGTGCCAGCTCCCCCAGCGGGAGGGCTAACGAGCAGTACTTC. This codes for CASSPSGRANEQYF.

Comments on this clone: This same CDR3 is encoded by further DNA sequences in the sample. The chain uses TRBV27 and TRBJ2-3; D not resolved. The germline V and J ends were trimmed by 4 bases and 2 bases, with 4 bases remaining between them. The CDR3 is 12 residues long. Germline V CDR1 and CDR2: MNHEY, SMNVEV (reference sequence). The CDR3 DNA is TGTGCCAGCAGTTCCTACACAGATACGCAGTATTTT. Translated, it gives CASSSYTDTQYF.

This sequence joins TRBV2 and TRBJ2-7; D assignment may be TRBD1 or TRBD2 (6 bases each). The CDR3 covers 14 residues. The V end was cut by 7 bases, the J end by 4 bases, with 17 bases between. The germline gives CDR1 SNHLY, CDR2 FYNNEI. In nucleotides, the CDR3 is TGTGCCAGCAACCCCAGGGGAGGAGCTTACGAGCAGTACTTC. Translated, it gives CASNPRGGAYEQYF.

V is TRBV7-8 and J is TRBJ2-7, with D perhaps matching TRBD2 (6 bases). Trimming left V 1 base short and J 3 bases short, with 10 bases between. CDR3 length: 14 residues. Germline V gene sequence: CDR1 SGHVS, CDR2 FQNEAQ. CDR3 sequence (DNA): TGTGCCAGCAGCTTAGGGACTATCCTCTACGAGCAGTACTTC. This sequence encodes CASSLGTILYEQYF.

On this clone: Other DNA sequences within the sample encode an identical CDR3. CDR3 sequence (DNA): TGCAGTGCTAGGTCCGCCGGGGAGCTGTTTTTT. This translates into CSARSAGELFF. This chain connects TRBV20-1 to TRBJ2-2; unclear D gene. The CDR3 totals 11 residues. Trimming cost V 3 bases and J 6 bases, with 5 bases left between them. From germline, CDR1 is DFQATT and CDR2 SNEGSKA (reference sequence).

V gene TRBV5-5 combines with J gene TRBJ1-4; D might be TRBD1 (6 bases). There are 15 residues in the CDR3. Germline values: CDR1 SGHKS, CDR2 YYEKEE (reference sequence). V was shortened by 4 bases and J by 7 bases, with 17 bases between the two germline ends. In nucleotides, the CDR3 is TGTGCCAGCAGCACATGGACAGATCCTGGTGAAAAACTGTTTTTT. It translates to CASSTWTDPGEKLFF.

This sequence joins TRBV29-1 and TRBJ2-3, with unresolved D. The CDR3 covers 10 residues. Germline V lookup: CDR1 SQVTM, CDR2 ANQGSEA. CDR3 residues: CAATEDTQYF. DNA for the CDR3: TGCGCTGCTACCGAAGATACGCAGTATTTT.

This clone appeared a single time. At the DNA level, this CDR3 is encoded by other sequences in the same sample as well. The chain has TRBV5-1 and TRBJ2-1, with D tentatively TRBD2 (5 bases). Germline V CDR1 and CDR2: SGHRS, YFSETQ. V lost 0 bases, J lost 0 bases, and 10 bases lay in between. The CDR3 extends over 16 amino acids. In nucleotides, the CDR3 is TGCGCCAGCAGCTTGGCCGGTGGGAGCTCCTACAATGAGCAGTTCTTC. Residues: CASSLAGGSSYNEQFF.

This chain connects TRBV5-5 to TRBJ2-7; 7 bases are a match to TRBD2. Trimming took 4 bases from V and 4 from J; bases not matched to a gene: 8. CDR3 size: 14 residues. Germline-derived CDR1 and CDR2 are SGHKS and YYEKEE (reference sequence). In DNA, the CDR3 is TGTGCCAGCAGCACATGGGAGGGGCTTTACGAGCAGTACTTC. Translating it yields CASSTWEGLYEQYF.

V and J are TRBV5-1 and TRBJ2-5; possible D gene TRBD1, 6 bases. Trimming cost V 4 bases and J 5 bases, with 15 bases left between them. The CDR3 covers 14 residues. Looked up from germline, CDR1 is SGHRS and CDR2 is YFSETQ. CDR3 nucleotides: TGCGCCAGCAGCGCACAGGGTCTCACGGAGACCCAGTACTTC. It codes for CASSAQGLTETQYF. The entire variable domain, with the rest obtained from reference TRBV5-1 and TRBJ2-5, is as follows: KAGVTQTPRYLIKTRGQQVTLSCSPISGHRSVSWYQQTPGQGLQFLFEYFSETQRNKGNFPGRFSGRQFSNSRSEMNVSTLELGDSALYLCASSAQGLTETQYFGPGTRLLVL.

This rearrangement joins TRBV5-1 to TRBJ2-6, with D possibly called TRBD1 or TRBD2 (5 bases each). CDR3 length: 17 residues. Germline CDR1 is SGHRS and CDR2 is YFSETQ. The germline V and J ends were trimmed by 4 bases and 4 bases, with 18 bases remaining between them. CDR3 sequence (DNA): TGCGCCAGCAGCGATTTACCTCAGGGAGCCGGGGCCAACGTCCTGACTTTC. Translated: CASSDLPQGAGANVLTF. The variable domain in full, completed from reference TRBV5-1 and TRBJ2-6, reads KAGVTQTPRYLIKTRGQQVTLSCSPISGHRSVSWYQQTPGQGLQFLFEYFSETQRNKGNFPGRFSGRQFSNSRSEMNVSTLELGDSALYLCASSDLPQGAGANVLTFGAGSRLTVL.

The chain recombines TRBV10-1 with TRBJ2-1; perhaps TRBD1 as D (5 bases). CDR1 and CDR2 (germline): WNHNN, SYGVQD (reference sequence). V was clipped by 3 bases and J by 7 bases, with 16 bases between them. The CDR3 totals 15 residues. CDR3 residues: CASSDLGLATNEQFF. CDR3 sequence (DNA): TGCGCCAGCAGTGATTTGGGGCTGGCTACTAATGAGCAGTTCTTC.

This chain uses TRBV5-3 with TRBJ2-7; TRBD2 agrees at 10 bases. TRBV5-3 is an open reading frame, and its role is uncertain. The CDR3 runs to 15 residues. The V gene end was trimmed by 4 bases and the J gene end by 4 bases; junction bases not matched to a gene: 8. CDR3 in amino acids: CARSTASGGYYEQYF. CDR3 DNA: TGTGCCAGAAGCACCGCTAGCGGGGGATATTACGAGCAGTACTTC.

This chain connects TRBV5-1 to TRBJ2-1, with 8 bases identical to TRBD2. The CDR3 has 15 residues. With V trimmed by 7 bases and J by 2 bases, 8 bases remained unmatched. Germline-derived CDR1 and CDR2 are SGHRS and YFSETQ. The chain's CDR3 is CASQLTSGAYNEQFF. DNA for the CDR3: TGCGCCAGCCAGCTAACTAGCGGCGCCTACAATGAGCAGTTCTTC.

V and J are TRBV7-9 and TRBJ2-1; 11 nucleotides line up with TRBD2. Trimming removed 5 bases from V and 4 bases from J; junction bases left unmatched: 13. Germline CDR1 and CDR2: SEHNR and FQNEAQ (reference sequence). The CDR3 extends over 18 amino acids. DNA for the CDR3: TGTGCCAGCAGCGAAATAGCGGGAGGGCCGGAACAGTACAATGAGCAGTTCTTC. It is translated as CASSEIAGGPEQYNEQFF.

This chain joins TRBV5-4 and TRBJ2-2; tentatively, D is TRBD1 (5 bases). CDR1 and CDR2 from the germline V gene are SGHNT and YYREEE (reference sequence). The CDR3 has 13 amino acids. V shed 3 bases and J shed 7 bases, with 10 bases lying between them. CDR3 loop: CASSSGFIGELFF. In DNA form, the CDR3 reads TGTGCCAGCAGCTCAGGGTTTATCGGGGAGCTGTTTTTT.

The V gene is TRBV7-2, the J gene TRBJ1-2; D is ambiguous. The V gene's germline CDR1 is SGHTA and CDR2 FQGNSA. The CDR3 extends over 15 amino acids. V was shortened by 2 bases and J by 1 base, with 11 bases between the two germline ends. CDR3: CASSLLGMGNYGYTF. In DNA, the CDR3 is TGTGCCAGCAGCTTATTGGGGATGGGTAACTATGGCTACACCTTC.

This clone has only a few counts. Different DNA sequences within this sample yield the same CDR3. The chain carries TRBV9 and TRBJ2-5; D is undetermined. Between the trimmed V and J ends, which lost 0 bases and 5 bases, there was a span of 5 bases. Germline V gene sequence: CDR1 SGDLS, CDR2 YYNGEE. This CDR3 comprises 12 residues. The CDR3, as DNA: TGTGCCAGCAGCGTAGGGCAGGAGACCCAGTACTTC. Amino acids: CASSVGQETQYF.

The chain carries TRBV18 and TRBJ2-3, with TRBD1 identical over 9 bases. The CDR3 length is 17 residues. V shed 2 bases and J 4 bases; nucleotides not matched to a gene: 10. Germline loops: CDR1 KGHSH, CDR2 LQKENI. CDR3 sequence (DNA): TGTGCCAGCTCACCATTGGTTGGGACAGGGATCGCAGATACGCAGTATTTT. Encoded protein: CASSPLVGTGIADTQYF.

The rearrangement uses TRBV5-4 and TRBJ2-5, with TRBD2 matching 7 bases. The germline gives CDR1 SGHNT, CDR2 YYREEE (reference sequence). The CDR3 has 15 amino acids. V lost 0 bases to trimming and J lost 2 bases; unmatched junction nucleotides: 4. CDR3 region: CASSLEGTKQETQYF. The CDR3 coding sequence is TGTGCCAGCAGCTTGGAGGGGACTAAACAAGAGACCCAGTACTTC.